The 27 T cell receptor beta chains listed next were all sequenced from one sample in a study of shared clonotypes between healthy human individuals. The repertoire was sequenced with immunoSEQ multiplex PCR; TCRdb's copy has only in-frame clones and lacks some. The sample includes about 600,000 clones, 95% to 98% of them seen just once. Specimen: naive CD4+ T cells sorted from blood. As for subset: CD45RA+ positively selected. Source of these receptors: a woman aged 25-40 years in good health.

This rearrangement joins TRBV7-2 to TRBJ2-1; D gene ambiguous. Per the germline V gene, CDR1 is SGHTA and CDR2 is FQGNSA. Trimming pared 5 bases from V and 4 bases from J, leaving 3 bases between. The CDR3 totals 11 residues. The chain's CDR3 is CASSPYNEQFF. DNA of the CDR3: TGTGCCAGCAGCCCATACAATGAGCAGTTCTTC.

Comments on this clone: The junction departs from the called germline gene at one end, perhaps through a read error. This chain joins TRBV5-1 and TRBJ2-7; 9 bases match TRBD2. Germline V gene data show CDR1 as SGHRS and CDR2 as YFSETQ. This CDR3 is built from 15 residues. CDR3 amino acids: CASRLDGLAGFEQYF. As DNA, the CDR3 is TGCGCCAGCCGCTTGGACGGGCTAGCGGGGTTCGAGCAGTACTTC.

The CDR3 DNA is TGTGCCAGCAGCTTGGCACGGGAGTCCAACGCGGATACGCAGTATTTT. Protein: CASSLARESNADTQYF. V gene TRBV5-4 combines with J gene TRBJ2-3; D might be TRBD2 (6 bases). Trimming removed 0 bases from V and 6 bases from J, with 17 bases in between. The germline V gene has CDR1 SGHNT and CDR2 YYREEE (reference sequence). CDR3 length: 16 amino acids.

The V call is TRBV29-1, the J call TRBJ2-3; a possible D gene is TRBD2 (6 bases). The CDR3 has 17 residues. Between the trimmed V and J ends, which lost 5 bases and 0 bases, there was a span of 21 bases. The germline gives CDR1 SQVTM, CDR2 ANQGSEA. CDR3 in DNA: TGCAGCGTTCAAAAACTCACCGGGACTCTTAGCACAGATACGCAGTATTTT. Translated: CSVQKLTGTLSTDTQYF.

This CDR3 is CARSGTNTEAFF. In nucleotides, the CDR3 is TGTGCCAGAAGCGGGACCAACACTGAAGCTTTCTTT. This rearrangement joins TRBV5-3 to TRBJ1-1, with a tentative D call TRBD1 (5 bases). TRBV5-3 is an ORF, and what it does is uncertain. The CDR3 has 12 amino acids. Trimming cost V 4 bases and J 2 bases, with 6 bases left between them.

The chain uses TRBV5-1 and TRBJ2-7; 8 positions agree with TRBD1. Trimming at V came to 0 bases and at J to 2 bases, leaving 4 bases not matched to a gene. Germline CDR1 SGHRS, CDR2 YFSETQ. The CDR3 sequence is 15 residues long. This chain's CDR3 is CASSLAAGQAYEQYF. CDR3 bases: TGCGCCAGCAGCTTGGCGGCGGGACAGGCCTACGAGCAGTACTTC.

This chain connects TRBV30 to TRBJ1-3; the D is unclear. CDR3 size: 16 residues. Per the germline V gene, CDR1 is GTSNPN and CDR2 is SVGIG (reference sequence). V lost 3 bases and J lost 0, with 15 bases in between. The CDR3, as DNA: TGTGCCTGGAGAGGAGGAGTCACAAGCTCTGGAAACACCATATATTTT. Translation gives CAWRGGVTSSGNTIYF.

This chain links TRBV7-2 with TRBJ2-7, with TRBD1 identical over 8 bases. V shed 7 bases, J shed 2 bases, and the junction held 1 base outside the gene matches. This CDR3 has 12 residues. In germline, CDR1 is SGHTA, CDR2 FQGNSA. This CDR3 reads CASMGQAYEQYF. In DNA, the CDR3 is TGTGCCAGCATGGGACAGGCCTACGAGCAGTACTTC.

The chain's CDR3 is CASSRDSPVATQYF. CDR3 DNA: TGTGCCAGCAGCCGGGACTCCCCAGTCGCGACCCAGTACTTC. This chain links TRBV5-6 with TRBJ2-5; TRBD2 is a possible D gene (6 bases). This CDR3 contains 14 residues. CDR1 is SGHDT, CDR2 YYEEEE, per germline. The V and J ends lost 4 bases and 7 bases respectively, with 17 bases between them.

CDR3: CASRGIYGYTF. As DNA, the CDR3 is TGTGCCAGCAGGGGTATCTATGGCTACACCTTC. V and J are TRBV2 and TRBJ1-2; D unclear. Germline V lookup: CDR1 SNHLY, CDR2 FYNNEI. The CDR3 is 11 residues long. V lost 6 bases and J lost 4, with 6 bases in between.

The gene calls are TRBV15 and TRBJ2-3; unclear D gene. Looked up from germline, CDR1 is LNHNV and CDR2 is YYDKDF (reference sequence). This CDR3 has 14 residues. V was shortened by 0 bases and J by 11 bases, with 15 bases between the two germline ends. The CDR3 bases are TGTGCCACCAGCAGAGACCCCTCCCCTAATGGGCAGTATTTT. It codes for CATSRDPSPNGQYF.

This chain connects TRBV7-7 to TRBJ2-1; 11 bases line up with TRBD2. The CDR3 covers 15 residues. Germline V gene sequence: CDR1 SSHAT, CDR2 FNYEAQ (reference sequence). V dropped 2 bases and J dropped 6; count of bases not matched to a gene: 3. CDR3 coding DNA: TGTGCCAGCAGCTTAACTAGCGGGAGCGTCAATGAGCAGTTCTTC. Protein: CASSLTSGSVNEQFF.

This clone was picked up a small number of times. This chain links TRBV7-9 with TRBJ2-5; 7 bases align to TRBD2. This CDR3 is built from 14 residues. Germline assignment: CDR1 SEHNR and CDR2 FQNEAQ (reference sequence). Trimming took 9 bases from V and 9 from J; bases not matched to a gene: 16. The CDR3 bases are TGTGCCAGTATACCCGGGACTACGCAGGCGGCCCAGTACTTC. It is translated as CASIPGTTQAAQYF.

The rearrangement links TRBV7-9 to TRBJ2-4; 8 nucleotides agree with TRBD1. V lost 5 bases and J lost 7; bases outside the gene matches: 7. Germline CDR1 and CDR2: SEHNR and FQNEAQ (reference sequence). The CDR3 consists of 14 residues. This CDR3 reads CASSPTGDWNIQYF. DNA for the CDR3: TGTGCCAGCAGCCCGACAGGGGATTGGAACATTCAGTACTTC. Variable domain in full (rest from reference TRBV7-9 and TRBJ2-4): DTGVSQNPRHKITKRGQNVTFRCDPISEHNRLYWYRQTLGQGPEFLTYFQNEAQLEKSRLLSDRFSAERPKGSFSTLEIQRTEQGDSAMYLCASSPTGDWNIQYFGAGTRLSVL.

The gene calls are TRBV5-6 and TRBJ2-2; D unresolved. Germline-derived CDR1 and CDR2 are SGHDT and YYEEEE. Trimming left V 0 bases short and J 6 bases short, with 9 bases between. The CDR3 is 14 residues long. CDR3 nucleotide sequence: TGTGCCAGCAGCTTGGCCACCCGATCCGGGGAGCTGTTTTTT. Translation gives CASSLATRSGELFF.

This clone was found once. This sequence joins TRBV6-5 and TRBJ1-2; a weak D match, TRBD1 (6 bases). The V end lost 6 bases, the J end lost 8 bases, and 19 bases lay between the germline ends. Germline V gives CDR1 MNHEY, CDR2 SVGAGI. This CDR3 comprises 14 residues. CDR3 in DNA: TGTGCCAGCAGGCCAACGGGACAAATAAGCGGCTACACCTTC. It yields the protein CASRPTGQISGYTF.

This sequence joins TRBV30 and TRBJ2-7; possibly TRBD2 for D (6 bases). V was shortened by 2 bases and J by 3 bases, with 17 bases between the two germline ends. The germline V gene encodes CDR1 GTSNPN and CDR2 SVGIG (reference sequence). CDR3 length equals 15 residues. The CDR3 sequence is CAWSRGGAHLYEQYF. CDR3 bases: TGTGCCTGGAGTAGGGGCGGGGCCCACCTCTACGAGCAGTACTTC.

This sequence joins TRBV4-1 and TRBJ2-1, with 7 bases identical to TRBD1. This CDR3 has 15 residues. The trim removed 1 base at V and 2 bases at J, leaving 2 bases unmatched. In germline, CDR1 is MGHRA, CDR2 YSYEKL. For the CDR3, the DNA is TGCGCCAGCAGCCAAGCAGGGACAGCCTACAATGAGCAGTTCTTC. This sequence encodes CASSQAGTAYNEQFF.

CDR3 protein: CASSRVGNYEQYF. CDR3 bases: TGTGCCAGCAGTCGAGTGGGAAACTACGAGCAGTACTTC. The chain carries TRBV27 and TRBJ2-7; D is unclear. This CDR3 has 13 residues. Trimming shortened V by 5 bases and J by 3 bases, and 11 bases separated the two germline ends. Germline values: CDR1 MNHEY, CDR2 SMNVEV (reference sequence).

Points on this clone: Distinct nucleotide sequences in the sample also encode this CDR3. CDR3 coding DNA: TGTGCCAGTAGCTCGGGGTCTGGGGCCAACGTCCTGACTTTC. Translated: CASSSGSGANVLTF. The rearrangement links TRBV19 to TRBJ2-6, with a tentative D call TRBD2 (5 bases). CDR1 and CDR2 (germline): LNHDA, SQIVND (reference sequence). Trimming pared 6 bases from V and 1 base from J, leaving 7 bases between. The CDR3 is made up of 14 amino acids.

The chain employs TRBV28 and TRBJ2-7; D is tentatively TRBD1 or TRBD2 (5 bases each). The CDR3 extends over 14 amino acids. V dropped 5 bases and J dropped 5 bases, with 16 bases sitting between them. Per the germline V gene, CDR1 is MDHEN and CDR2 is SYDVKM. CDR3 sequence: CASSIRDGADEQYF. CDR3 DNA: TGTGCCAGCAGTATAAGGGACGGGGCGGACGAGCAGTACTTC.

The chain joins TRBV11-3 to TRBJ2-2, with D possibly matching TRBD1 (6 bases). This CDR3 spans 18 amino acids. Germline CDR1 reads SGHNT; CDR2 reads YENEEA. Trimming cost V 1 base and J 1 base, with 16 bases left between them. Here the CDR3 reads CASSLAVLGARNTGELFF. For the CDR3, the DNA is TGTGCCAGCAGCTTAGCAGTCCTGGGGGCGCGGAACACCGGGGAGCTGTTTTTT.

The V gene is TRBV18, the J gene TRBJ2-2; no definite D call. V lost 5 bases and J 1 base, leaving 11 bases between the germline ends. The CDR3 covers 15 residues. Germline assignment: CDR1 KGHSH and CDR2 LQKENI. CDR3 nucleotide sequence: TGTGCCAGCTCAACCGACGGAAAGAACACCGGGGAGCTGTTTTTT. It codes for CASSTDGKNTGELFF. Full variable domain (remainder filled in from reference TRBV18 and TRBJ2-2): NAGVMQNPRHLVRRRGQEARLRCSPMKGHSHVYWYRQLPEEGLKFMVYLQKENIIDESGMPKERFSAEFPKEGPSILRIQQVVRGDSAAYFCASSTDGKNTGELFFGEGSRLTVL.

The V call is TRBV5-1, the J call TRBJ2-7; 11 nucleotides agree with TRBD2. CDR1 is SGHRS and CDR2 is YFSETQ in the germline V gene. The CDR3 consists of 16 residues. V lost 4 bases, J lost 0 bases, and 6 bases stayed unmatched. The CDR3 is CASSRLAGMSSYEQYF. DNA of the CDR3: TGCGCCAGCAGCCGACTAGCGGGGATGAGCTCCTACGAGCAGTACTTC.

This clone was seen just once. This chain uses TRBV7-9 with TRBJ2-1, with D perhaps TRBD1 (7 bases). Germline lookup yields CDR1 SEHNR and CDR2 FQNEAQ (reference sequence). V was clipped by 2 bases and J by 3 bases, with 14 bases between them. This CDR3 has 16 amino acids. The CDR3 nucleotides are TGTGCCAGCAGCTTAAGGCGGGACAGAGACTACAATGAGCAGTTCTTC. Its protein is CASSLRRDRDYNEQFF.

This chain connects TRBV6-5 to TRBJ1-5, with D unresolved. The V gene lost 6 bases and the J gene lost 10 bases, with 10 bases spanning the gap. CDR3 size: 11 residues. CDR1 is MNHEY, CDR2 SVGAGI, per germline. The CDR3 bases are TGTGCCAGCAGCCCACGGGAACCCCAGCATTTT. It translates to CASSPREPQHF.

Here the CDR3 DNA reads TGTGCCAGCAGTTTGACCAGGGGAAGGACTCAGCCCCAGCATTTT. This sequence encodes CASSLTRGRTQPQHF. The V call is TRBV27, the J call TRBJ1-5; tentative D call: TRBD1 (6 bases). CDR1 and CDR2 (germline): MNHEY, SMNVEV (reference sequence). The CDR3 loop spans 15 amino acids. Trimming stripped 3 bases from V and 6 bases from J, with 15 bases between.